Listed below are T cell receptor beta chains from one sample, sequenced in a study of regulatory T cells in long-lasting Graves disease. TCRdb re-called the multiplex PCR reads with MiXCR, one entry per CDR3 protein. In the table there are almost 350,000 distinct CDR3 sequences, around 20% of which are singletons. The material sequenced was peripheral blood mononuclear cells (PBMCs), taken when the disease was refractory, from a patient treated with antithyroid drugs. These receptors were obtained from a female donor with Graves disease. The CDR3 runs from the conserved cysteine through the conserved F or W.

>TRBJ1-2|TRBV6-1
CASSLIPGQGLGGYTF
>.|TRBV28
CASRLGGQTYEQYF
>TRBJ2-1|TRBV6-1
CASRHPGSGGRNEQFF
>TRBJ1-4|TRBV19
CASSIGGANEKLFF
>TRBJ2-7|TRBV18
CASSETGRLGEQYF
>TRBJ2-7|TRBV12-3/TRBV12-4
CASSFNAGRHEQYF
>TRBJ2-6|TRBV5-1
CASSYQGSAGANVLTF
>TRBJ1-2|TRBV24-1
CATSDHRVDYGYTF
>TRBJ2-7|TRBV18
CASSSGRPFLDYEQYF
>TRBJ1-5|TRBV2
CASSEVGLPNQPQHF
>TRBJ2-7|TRBV12-3/TRBV12-4
CASRGLAGEEQYF
>TRBJ2-4|TRBV18
CASSPGAKNIQYF
>TRBJ1-5|TRBV24-1
CATSDFGPQPQHF
>TRBJ2-2|TRBV5-4
CASSSARKRVEGAGELFF
>TRBJ2-7|TRBV28
CASSSRTATYEQYF
>TRBJ1-5|TRBV10-3
CAISEGQGTLNQPQHF
>TRBJ2-7|TRBV5-1
CASSPMRGDYEQYF
>TRBJ1-1|TRBV28
CASRRTGDLEAFF
>TRBJ1-6|TRBV11-3
CASSYGYGSYNSPLHF
>TRBJ2-7|TRBV30
CAWRGTGSHEQYF
>TRBJ2-7|TRBV6-1
CASRPSPRTSSYEQYF
>TRBJ1-1|TRBV30
CALLVHRGTEAFF
>TRBJ1-1|TRBV5-1
CASSLAGPWNTEAFF
>TRBJ2-1|TRBV2
CASSEGQTVYNEQFF
>TRBJ2-1|TRBV20-1
CSSRAGYNEQFF
>TRBJ1-2|TRBV20-1
CSVLGFNYGYTF
>TRBJ1-2|TRBV28
CASSLGGGRDPGYTF
>TRBJ2-2|TRBV5-1
CASSLRTNRMVTGELFF
>TRBJ2-7|TRBV6-1
CASSPTGKEQYF
>TRBJ2-7|TRBV5-1
CASSRGERRNEQYF
>TRBJ2-2|TRBV28
CASSFPGQINTGELFF
>TRBJ1-2|TRBV20-1
CSADGYTF
>TRBJ1-1|TRBV30
CAWSGQGRTFMNTEAFF
>TRBJ1-5|TRBV12-5
CASGLRRESYSNQPQHF
>TRBJ1-2|TRBV24-1
CATSDFGVNYGYTF
>TRBJ2-7|TRBV7-9
CASSGTPFVYEQYF
>TRBJ2-2|TRBV18
CASSPGTLTGELFF
>TRBJ2-5|TRBV4-1
CASSHPKGAQYF
>TRBJ1-2|TRBV27
CASSLIQGNLYGYTF
>TRBJ2-7|TRBV18
CASSPGLQNSYEQYF
>TRBJ2-1|TRBV2
CASSFDGFNEQFF
>TRBJ1-1|TRBV20-1
CSAGTGVYLEAFF
>TRBJ2-5|TRBV10-3
CAIGISGGAETQYF
>TRBJ2-1|TRBV11-2
CASSPTLSGRGNEQFF
>TRBJ2-5|TRBV7-8
CASMASRSRETQYF